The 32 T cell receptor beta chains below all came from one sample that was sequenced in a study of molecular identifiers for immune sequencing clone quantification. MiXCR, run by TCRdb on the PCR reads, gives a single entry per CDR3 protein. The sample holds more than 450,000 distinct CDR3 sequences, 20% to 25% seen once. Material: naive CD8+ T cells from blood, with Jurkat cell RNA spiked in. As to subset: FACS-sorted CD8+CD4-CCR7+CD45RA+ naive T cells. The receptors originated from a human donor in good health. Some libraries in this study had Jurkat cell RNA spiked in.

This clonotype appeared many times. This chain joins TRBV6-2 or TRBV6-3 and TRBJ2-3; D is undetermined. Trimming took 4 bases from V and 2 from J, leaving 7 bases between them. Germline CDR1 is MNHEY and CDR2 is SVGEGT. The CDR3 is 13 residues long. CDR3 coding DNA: TGTGCCAGCAGTTTGGTCAACACAGATACGCAGTATTTT. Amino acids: CASSLVNTDTQYF.

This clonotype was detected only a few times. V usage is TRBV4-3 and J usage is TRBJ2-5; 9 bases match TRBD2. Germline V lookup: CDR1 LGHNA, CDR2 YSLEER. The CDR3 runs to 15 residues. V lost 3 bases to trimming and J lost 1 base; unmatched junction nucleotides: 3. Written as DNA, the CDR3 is TGCGCCAGCAGCCAGGGGACTAGCCTCCAAGAGACCCAGTACTTC. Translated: CASSQGTSLQETQYF.

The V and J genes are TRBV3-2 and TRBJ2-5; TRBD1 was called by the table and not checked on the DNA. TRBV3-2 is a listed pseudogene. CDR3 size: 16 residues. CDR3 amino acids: CASSQEDRGPKETQYF. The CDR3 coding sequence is TGTGCCAGCAGCCAAGAGGACAGGGGGCCTAAGGAGACCCAGTACTTC.

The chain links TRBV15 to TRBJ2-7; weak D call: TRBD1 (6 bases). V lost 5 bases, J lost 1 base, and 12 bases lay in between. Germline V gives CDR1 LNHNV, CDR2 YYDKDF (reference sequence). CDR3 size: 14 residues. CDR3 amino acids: CATSPSGQSYEQYF. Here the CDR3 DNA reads TGTGCCACCAGCCCTTCGGGACAATCCTACGAGCAGTACTTC.

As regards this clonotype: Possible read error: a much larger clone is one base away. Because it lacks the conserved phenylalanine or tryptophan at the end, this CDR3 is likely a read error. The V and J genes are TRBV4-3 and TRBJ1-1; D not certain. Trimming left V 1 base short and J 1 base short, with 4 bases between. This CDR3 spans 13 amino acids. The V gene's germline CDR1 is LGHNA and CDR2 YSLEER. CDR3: CASSQVRNTEAFL. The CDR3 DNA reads TGCGCCAGCAGCCAAGTGCGGAACACTGAAGCTTTCCTT.

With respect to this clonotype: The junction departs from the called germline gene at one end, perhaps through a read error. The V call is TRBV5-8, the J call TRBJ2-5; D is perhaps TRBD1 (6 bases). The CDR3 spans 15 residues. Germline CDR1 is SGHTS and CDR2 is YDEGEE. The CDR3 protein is CVSSLEVWGPETQYF. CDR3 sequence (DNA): TGTGTCAGCAGCTTGGAAGTTTGGGGGCCAGAGACCCAGTACTTC.

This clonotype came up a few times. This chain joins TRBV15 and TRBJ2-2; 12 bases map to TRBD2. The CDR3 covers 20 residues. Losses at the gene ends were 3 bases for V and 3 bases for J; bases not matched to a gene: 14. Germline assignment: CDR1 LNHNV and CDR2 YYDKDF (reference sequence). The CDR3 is CATSSAGPGLAGTYTGELFF. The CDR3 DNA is TGTGCCACCAGCAGTGCCGGACCCGGACTAGCGGGGACATACACCGGGGAGCTGTTTTTT.

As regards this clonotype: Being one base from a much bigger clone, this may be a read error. The CDR3 DNA is TGTGCCTGCAGTCGAGGAGACTACGAGCAGTACTTC. Translation: CACSRGDYEQYF. The chain employs TRBV6-2 or TRBV6-3 and TRBJ2-7; unclear D gene. The CDR3 totals 12 residues. Germline-derived CDR1 and CDR2 are MNHEY and SVGEGT.

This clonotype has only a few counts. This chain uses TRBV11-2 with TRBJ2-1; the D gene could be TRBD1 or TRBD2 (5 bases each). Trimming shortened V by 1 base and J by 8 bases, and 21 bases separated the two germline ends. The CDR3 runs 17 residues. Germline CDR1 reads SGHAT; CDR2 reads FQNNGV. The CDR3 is CASSLGSGLKNGDEQFF. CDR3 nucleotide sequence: TGTGCCAGCAGCTTAGGGTCAGGGCTCAAAAACGGGGATGAGCAGTTCTTC.

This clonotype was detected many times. The CDR3 region has the DNA TGCAGCGTCCCCGGGGTTTACGAGCAGTACTTC. Its protein is CSVPGVYEQYF. The chain employs TRBV29-1 and TRBJ2-7, with D maybe TRBD2 (5 bases). Between the trimmed V and J ends, which lost 6 bases and 4 bases, there was a span of 10 bases. CDR3 size: 11 residues. Germline CDR1 reads SQVTM; CDR2 reads ANQGSEA.

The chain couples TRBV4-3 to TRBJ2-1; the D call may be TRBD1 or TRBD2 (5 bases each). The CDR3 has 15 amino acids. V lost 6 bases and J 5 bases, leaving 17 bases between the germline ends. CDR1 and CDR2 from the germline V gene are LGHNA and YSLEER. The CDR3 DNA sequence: TGCGCCAGCAGGATCCGGGACGGGATTAACAATGAGCAGTTCTTC. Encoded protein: CASRIRDGINNEQFF.

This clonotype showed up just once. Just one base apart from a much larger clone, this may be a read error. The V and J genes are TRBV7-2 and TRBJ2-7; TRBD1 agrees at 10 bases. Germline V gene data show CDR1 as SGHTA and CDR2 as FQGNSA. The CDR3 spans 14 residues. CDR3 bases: TGTGCCAGCAGCCGCCCGGGACAGGGGTACGTGCAGTACTTC. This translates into CASSRPGQGYVQYF.

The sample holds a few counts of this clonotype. CDR3 bases: TGTGCCAGCACCAAATTGGAGGGAATCACAACTAATGAAAAACTGTTTTTT. It is translated as CASTKLEGITTNEKLFF. The rearrangement joins TRBV27 to TRBJ1-4, with D hard to call. Germline CDR1 and CDR2: MNHEY and SMNVEV (reference sequence). V lost 7 bases to trimming and J lost 0 bases, with 18 bases between them. This CDR3 is 17 amino acids long.

As DNA, the CDR3 is TGCAGTGCTAGAGCCTTCAGGGAAGGGAACACTGAAGCTTTCTTT. It yields the protein CSARAFREGNTEAFF. The chain uses TRBV20-1 and TRBJ1-1; possibly TRBD1 for D (5 bases). CDR3 size: 15 residues. Trimming stripped 1 base from V and 1 base from J, with 13 bases between. Germline V gives CDR1 DFQATT, CDR2 SNEGSKA (reference sequence).

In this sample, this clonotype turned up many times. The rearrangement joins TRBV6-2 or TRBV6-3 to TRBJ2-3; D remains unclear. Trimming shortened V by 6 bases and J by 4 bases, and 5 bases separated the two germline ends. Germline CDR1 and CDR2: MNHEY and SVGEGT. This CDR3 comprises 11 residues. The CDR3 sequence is CASRKSDTQYF. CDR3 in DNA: TGTGCCAGCAGAAAGTCAGATACGCAGTATTTT.

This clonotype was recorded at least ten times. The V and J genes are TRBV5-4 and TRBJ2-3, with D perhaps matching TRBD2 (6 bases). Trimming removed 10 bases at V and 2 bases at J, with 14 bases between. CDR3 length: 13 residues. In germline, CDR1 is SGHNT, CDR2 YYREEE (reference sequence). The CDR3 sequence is CAATGLNTDTQYF. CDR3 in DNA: TGTGCCGCAACAGGACTAAACACAGATACGCAGTATTTT. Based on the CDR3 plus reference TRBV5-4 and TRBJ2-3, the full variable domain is ETGVTQSPTHLIKTRGQQVTLRCSSQSGHNTVSWYQQALGQGPQFIFQYYREEENGRGNFPPRFSGLQFPNYSSELNVNALELDDSALYLCAATGLNTDTQYFGPGTRLTVL.

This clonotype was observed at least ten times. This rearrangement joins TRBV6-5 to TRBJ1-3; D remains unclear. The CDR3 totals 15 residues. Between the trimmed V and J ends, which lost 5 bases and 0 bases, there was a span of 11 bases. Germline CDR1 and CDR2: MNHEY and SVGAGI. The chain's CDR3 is CASSIRPYSGNTIYF. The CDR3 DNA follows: TGTGCCAGCAGTATAAGACCCTACTCTGGAAACACCATATATTTT.

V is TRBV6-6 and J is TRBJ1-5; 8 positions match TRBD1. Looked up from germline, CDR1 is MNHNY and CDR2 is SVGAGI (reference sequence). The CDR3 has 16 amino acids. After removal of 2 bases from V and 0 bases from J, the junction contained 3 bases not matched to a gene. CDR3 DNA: TGTGCCAGCAGTTACCCGGACAGGGCTAGCAATCAGCCCCAGCATTTT. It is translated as CASSYPDRASNQPQHF.

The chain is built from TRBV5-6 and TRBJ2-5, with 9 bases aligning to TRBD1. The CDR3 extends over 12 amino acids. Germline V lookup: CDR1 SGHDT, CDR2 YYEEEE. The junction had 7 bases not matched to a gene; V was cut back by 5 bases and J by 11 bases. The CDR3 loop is CASSWDRERQYF. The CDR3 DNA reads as TGTGCCAGCAGTTGGGACAGGGAACGGCAGTACTTC. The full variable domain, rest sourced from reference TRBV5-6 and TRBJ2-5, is DAGVTQSPTHLIKTRGQQVTLRCSPKSGHDTVSWYQQALGQGPQFIFQYYEEEERQRGNFPDRFSGHQFPNYSSELNVNALLLGDSALYLCASSWDRERQYFGPGTRLLVL.

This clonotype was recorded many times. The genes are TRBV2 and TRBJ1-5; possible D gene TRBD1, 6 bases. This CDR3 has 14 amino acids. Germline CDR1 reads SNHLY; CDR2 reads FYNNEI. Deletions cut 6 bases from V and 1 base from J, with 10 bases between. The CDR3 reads CASRVGASNQPQHF. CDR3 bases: TGTGCCAGCAGAGTGGGGGCAAGCAATCAGCCCCAGCATTTT.

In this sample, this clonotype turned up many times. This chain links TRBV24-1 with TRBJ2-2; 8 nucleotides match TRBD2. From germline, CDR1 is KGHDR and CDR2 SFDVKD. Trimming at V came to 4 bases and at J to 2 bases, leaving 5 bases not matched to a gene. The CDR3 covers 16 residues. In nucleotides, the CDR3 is TGTGCCACCAGTGACCCTACTAGCGGTAACACCGGGGAGCTGTTTTTT. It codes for CATSDPTSGNTGELFF.

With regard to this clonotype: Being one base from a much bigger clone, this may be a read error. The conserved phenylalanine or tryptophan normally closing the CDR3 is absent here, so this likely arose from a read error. The CDR3 reads CASSWGASEQFL. For the CDR3, the DNA is TGTGCCAGTAGTTGGGGGGCCAGTGAGCAGTTCCTC. The chain employs TRBV19 and TRBJ2-1; D tentatively fits TRBD1 or TRBD2 (6 bases each). CDR1 and CDR2 from the germline V gene are LNHDA and SQIVND (reference sequence). Trimming removed 5 bases at V and 9 bases at J, with 11 bases between. This CDR3 is 12 amino acids long.

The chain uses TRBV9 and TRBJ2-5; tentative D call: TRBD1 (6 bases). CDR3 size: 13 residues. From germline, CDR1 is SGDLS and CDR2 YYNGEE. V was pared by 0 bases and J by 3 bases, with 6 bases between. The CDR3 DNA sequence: TGTGCCAGCAGCGTAGGGACAGAAGAGACCCAGTACTTC. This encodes CASSVGTEETQYF.

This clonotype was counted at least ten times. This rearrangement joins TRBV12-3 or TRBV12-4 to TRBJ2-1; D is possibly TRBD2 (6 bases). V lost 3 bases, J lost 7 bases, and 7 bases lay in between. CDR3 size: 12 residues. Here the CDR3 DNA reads TGTGCCAGCAGTTTCGGGGGAAATGAGCAGTTCTTC. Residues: CASSFGGNEQFF.

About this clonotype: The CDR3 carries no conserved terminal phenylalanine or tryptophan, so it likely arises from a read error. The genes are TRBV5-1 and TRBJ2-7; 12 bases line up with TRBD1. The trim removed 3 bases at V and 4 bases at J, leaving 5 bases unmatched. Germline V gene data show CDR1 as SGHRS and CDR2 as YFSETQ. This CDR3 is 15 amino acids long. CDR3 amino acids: CASSWDRGRIYEQYL. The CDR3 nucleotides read TGCGCCAGCAGCTGGGACAGGGGGCGGATATACGAGCAGTACCTC.

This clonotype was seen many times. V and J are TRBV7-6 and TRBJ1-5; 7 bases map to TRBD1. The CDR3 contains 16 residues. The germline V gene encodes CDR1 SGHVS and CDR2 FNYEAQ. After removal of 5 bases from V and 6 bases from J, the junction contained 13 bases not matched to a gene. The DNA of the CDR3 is TGTGCCAGCAGCCGATGGGCCGAGACAGGGCGTCAGCCCCAGCATTTT. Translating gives CASSRWAETGRQPQHF.

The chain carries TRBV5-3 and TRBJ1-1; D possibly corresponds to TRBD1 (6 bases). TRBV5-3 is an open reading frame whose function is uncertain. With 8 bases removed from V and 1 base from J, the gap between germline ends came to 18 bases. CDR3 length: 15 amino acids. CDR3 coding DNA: TGTGCCAGCAGCGCCAGGGGTTCAGGGAACACTGAAGCTTTCTTT. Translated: CASSARGSGNTEAFF.

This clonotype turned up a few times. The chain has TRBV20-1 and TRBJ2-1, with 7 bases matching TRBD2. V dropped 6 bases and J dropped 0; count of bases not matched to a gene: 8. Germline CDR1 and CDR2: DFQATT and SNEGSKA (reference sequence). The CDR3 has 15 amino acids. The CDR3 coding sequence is TGCAGTGCCCATACCCGGACTAGCTCCTACAATGAGCAGTTCTTC. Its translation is CSAHTRTSSYNEQFF.

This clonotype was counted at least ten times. This CDR3 is CASSGLLIYNEQFF. In nucleotides, the CDR3 is TGTGCCAGCAGTGGACTATTGATCTACAATGAGCAGTTCTTC. J is TRBJ2-1 and V is TRBV7-9; perhaps TRBD2 as D (6 bases). V shed 6 bases and J shed 3 bases, with 12 bases lying between them. From germline, CDR1 is SEHNR and CDR2 FQNEAQ (reference sequence). The CDR3 is made up of 14 amino acids.

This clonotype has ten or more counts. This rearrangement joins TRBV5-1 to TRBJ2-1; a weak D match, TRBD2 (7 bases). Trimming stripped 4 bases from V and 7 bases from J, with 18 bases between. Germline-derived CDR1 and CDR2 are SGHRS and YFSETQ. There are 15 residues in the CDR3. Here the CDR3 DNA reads TGCGCCAGCAGCCCCTGGGGGGGCGGGGTGAATGAGCAGTTCTTC. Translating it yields CASSPWGGGVNEQFF.

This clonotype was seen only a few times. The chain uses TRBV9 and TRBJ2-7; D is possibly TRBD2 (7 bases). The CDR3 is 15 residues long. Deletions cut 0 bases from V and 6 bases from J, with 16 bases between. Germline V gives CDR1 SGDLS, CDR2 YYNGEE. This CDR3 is CASSVAGGLAGEQYF. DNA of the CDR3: TGTGCCAGCAGCGTAGCGGGGGGCCTAGCCGGCGAGCAGTACTTC.

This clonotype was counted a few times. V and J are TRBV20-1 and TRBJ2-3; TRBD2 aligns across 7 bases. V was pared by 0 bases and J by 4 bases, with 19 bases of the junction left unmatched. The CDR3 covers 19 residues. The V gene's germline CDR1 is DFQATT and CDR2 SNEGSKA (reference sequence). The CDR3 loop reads CSARDLDQRGPGYPDTQYF. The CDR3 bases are TGCAGTGCTAGAGATCTTGACCAGCGGGGTCCCGGGTACCCAGATACGCAGTATTTT.